The 18 T cell receptor beta chains reported below all come from one sample, sequenced in a study of regulatory T cells in long-lasting Graves disease. Researchers made TCR beta libraries by using iRepertoire HTBI primers and running Arm-PCR on CDR3 regions. TCRdb re-derived calls from the multiplex PCR reads in MiXCR, one entry per CDR3 protein. This table has roughly 420,000 distinct CDR3 sequences, around 15% appearing once. The sample's time point: newly diagnosed GD, antithyroid drugs for less than 3 months. Isolated PBMC RNA provided the starting material for the TCR library. Another study also made use of these data, one on T cells in Graves' hyperthyroidism and ophthalmopathy.

The sample here was peripheral blood mononuclear cells (PBMCs), taken at new diagnosis, from a patient treated with antithyroid drugs. The receptors originated from a woman in her forties or fifties with Graves disease.

This clonotype was counted ten times or more. The V and J genes are TRBV6-5 and TRBJ2-7; 10 bases are a match to TRBD1. The trim removed 2 bases at V and 0 bases at J, leaving 4 bases unmatched. This CDR3 is 16 amino acids long. Germline V CDR1 and CDR2: MNHEY, SVGAGI. As DNA, the CDR3 is TGTGCCAGCAGTTACGGCGGGACAGGGGTCTCCTACGAGCAGTACTTC. Translated, it gives CASSYGGTGVSYEQYF.

This chain links TRBV10-3 with TRBJ2-1; 9 bases align to TRBD1. The trim removed 5 bases at V and 6 bases at J, leaving 8 bases unmatched. CDR3 length equals 15 residues. The germline V gene encodes CDR1 ENHRY and CDR2 SYGVKD. CDR3 loop: CAISPPGQGVNEQFF. The CDR3 DNA sequence: TGTGCCATCAGTCCGCCGGGACAGGGAGTCAATGAGCAGTTCTTC.

This clonotype was observed at least ten times. The chain couples TRBV28 to TRBJ1-4, with 9 bases fitting TRBD1. After removal of 4 bases from V and 5 bases from J, the junction contained 5 bases not matched to a gene. CDR3 size: 15 residues. Looked up from germline, CDR1 is MDHEN and CDR2 is SYDVKM. CDR3 in amino acids: CASSSGDRANEKLFF. The CDR3 DNA reads TGTGCCAGCAGTTCTGGGGACAGGGCCAATGAAAAACTGTTTTTT.

This clonotype was observed many times. The chain carries TRBV30 and TRBJ1-1, with TRBD1 matching 8 bases. The germline gives CDR1 GTSNPN, CDR2 SVGIG (reference sequence). The CDR3 consists of 16 residues. After removal of 2 bases from V and 0 bases from J, the junction contained 8 bases not matched to a gene. The CDR3 is CAWSQDRARMNTEAFF. The CDR3 coding sequence is TGTGCCTGGAGTCAGGACAGGGCGAGGATGAACACTGAAGCTTTCTTT.

This clonotype was counted once. The chain has TRBV20-1 and TRBJ2-2, with 11 bases aligning to TRBD2. V lost 3 bases and J lost 1; bases outside the gene matches: 10. There are 18 residues in the CDR3. Germline assignment: CDR1 DFQATT and CDR2 SNEGSKA (reference sequence). CDR3 DNA: TGCAGTGCTAGTGCGCTAGCGGGAGGAGGGTGGAACACCGGGGAGCTGTTTTTT. The encoded protein is CSASALAGGGWNTGELFF.

Regarding this clonotype: The junction does not match germline at one end; this may be a read error. V and J are TRBV5-1 and TRBJ2-3, with TRBD2 matching 11 bases. The length of the CDR3 is 18 residues. The germline gives CDR1 SGHRS, CDR2 YFSETQ. CDR3 DNA: TGCGCCAGCAGCTTGATGGGTACGACTAGCGGGATCCCAGATACGCAGTGTTTT. Translated: CASSLMGTTSGIPDTQCF.

This clonotype has just one count. It is likely a read error, because the conserved phenylalanine at the end of the CDR3 is missing. The chain recombines TRBV7-2 with TRBJ2-7; possibly TRBD1 for D (6 bases). CDR1 and CDR2 from the germline V gene are SGHTA and FQGNSA. There are 14 residues in the CDR3. The DNA for the CDR3 is TGCGCCAGCAGCCAAGGTCCAGGGGACTACGAGCAGTACTCC. Its protein product is CASSQGPGDYEQYS.

This clonotype was counted ten times or more. The chain is built from TRBV6-1 and TRBJ1-5; D remains unclear. V lost 6 bases and J lost 7, with 16 bases in between. The CDR3 is made up of 14 amino acids. Germline CDR1 reads MNHNS; CDR2 reads SASEGT. The CDR3 DNA follows: TGTGCCAGCAGCAAGGACCGTACCTGGCAGCCCCAGCATTTT. The encoded protein is CASSKDRTWQPQHF.

This clonotype appeared many times. V gene TRBV7-9 combines with J gene TRBJ2-5; 7 nucleotides align to TRBD1. The germline V gene has CDR1 SEHNR and CDR2 FQNEAQ (reference sequence). With 4 bases clipped from V and 2 bases from J, the junction kept 7 bases outside the gene matches. CDR3 length: 15 amino acids. Written as DNA, the CDR3 is TGTGCCAGCAGCTCTTGGACAGGAGCACAAGAGACCCAGTACTTC. Translated, it gives CASSSWTGAQETQYF.

This clonotype showed up many times. The chain links TRBV30 to TRBJ1-1; D gene ambiguous. The CDR3 is made up of 12 amino acids. Germline CDR1 and CDR2: GTSNPN and SVGIG (reference sequence). Trimming pared 1 base from V and 4 bases from J, leaving 7 bases between. This CDR3 is CAWSEKGTEAFF. CDR3 sequence (DNA): TGTGCCTGGAGTGAAAAGGGCACTGAAGCTTTCTTT.

This clonotype has at least ten counts. The chain links TRBV27 to TRBJ2-3; the D gene is possibly TRBD2 (6 bases). Trimming left V 5 bases short and J 3 bases short, with 9 bases between. The CDR3 has 13 amino acids. Germline V gene sequence: CDR1 MNHEY, CDR2 SMNVEV (reference sequence). The CDR3 is CASSRELTDTQYF. In nucleotides, the CDR3 is TGTGCCAGCAGTCGGGAGTTGACAGATACGCAGTATTTT.

In its sample, this clonotype was seen many times. The V call is TRBV19, the J call TRBJ1-1; 9 nucleotides match TRBD1. The CDR3 consists of 15 residues. J lost 1 base, V lost 7 bases, and 7 bases had no gene match. The V gene's germline CDR1 is LNHDA and CDR2 SQIVND (reference sequence). CDR3 amino acids: CASTPGTGRNTEAFF. The CDR3 DNA is TGTGCCAGTACCCCTGGGACAGGGAGGAACACTGAAGCTTTCTTT.

About this clonotype itself: The missing conserved phenylalanine or tryptophan at the end of this CDR3 makes a read error likely. The V gene is TRBV11-2, the J gene TRBJ2-1, with 7 bases that match TRBD2. V was clipped by 5 bases and J by 5 bases; unmatched bases: 21. This CDR3 comprises 19 residues. CDR1 is SGHAT and CDR2 is FQNNGV in the germline V gene. The CDR3: CASSLPNGEGHSKDNEQFL. CDR3 DNA sequence: TGTGCCAGCAGCCTACCAAATGGGGAGGGCCATTCGAAAGACAATGAGCAGTTCTTA.

As concerns this clonotype: One end of the junction does not line up with germline, which may come from a read error. The chain carries TRBV29-1 and TRBJ2-5, with a weak D call TRBD2 (7 bases). CDR3 length: 14 amino acids. Germline loops: CDR1 SQVTM, CDR2 ANQGSEA. DNA of the CDR3: TGCAGCGTTGATGGGGGGGCGCGAAACAATGAGCAGTCCTTC. This sequence encodes CSVDGGARNNEQSF.

This clonotype was detected many times. V usage is TRBV28 and J usage is TRBJ1-5; a weak D match, TRBD1 (6 bases). V gave up 6 bases and J gave up 2 bases, with 11 bases separating them. The CDR3 has 14 residues. In germline, CDR1 is MDHEN, CDR2 SYDVKM. CDR3 nucleotide sequence: TGTGCCAGCAGCACAGGGTCTGGCAATCAGCCCCAGCATTTT. Translation: CASSTGSGNQPQHF.

This clonotype was recorded at least ten times. This rearrangement joins TRBV28 to TRBJ1-5; D perhaps matches TRBD1 (5 bases). This CDR3 contains 20 residues. Between the trimmed V and J ends, which lost 3 bases and 1 base, there was a span of 25 bases. Germline CDR1 MDHEN, CDR2 SYDVKM. The CDR3 nucleotides are TGTGCCAGCAGTTTCCCCGGGTCTGAAATTAGGGGTCTAAGCAATCAGCCCCAGCATTTT. Residues: CASSFPGSEIRGLSNQPQHF. The full variable domain, completed using reference TRBV28 and TRBJ1-5, is DVKVTQSSRYLVKRTGEKVFLECVQDMDHENMFWYRQDPGLGLRLIYFSYDVKMKEKGDIPEGYSVSREKKERFSLILESASTNQTSMYLCASSFPGSEIRGLSNQPQHFGDGTRLSIL.

This clonotype was counted ten times or more. This chain links TRBV28 with TRBJ2-7; D possibly uses TRBD1 or TRBD2 (5 bases each). CDR1 is MDHEN, CDR2 SYDVKM, per germline. This CDR3 has 13 amino acids. V was clipped by 1 base and J by 6 bases, with 10 bases between them. This CDR3 is CASSLSGPGEQYF. CDR3 bases: TGTGCCAGCAGTTTATCGGGACCCGGCGAGCAGTACTTC.

V gene TRBV19 combines with J gene TRBJ1-5, with a weak D call TRBD1 (6 bases). Trimming pared 7 bases from V and 0 bases from J, leaving 16 bases between. Germline V gene lookup returns CDR1 LNHDA and CDR2 SQIVND (reference sequence). The CDR3 has 16 residues. For the CDR3, the DNA is TGTGCCAGTAATTCCCCAGGGGTTGGTAGCAATCAGCCCCAGCATTTT. As protein: CASNSPGVGSNQPQHF. Looking up the rest from reference TRBV19 and TRBJ1-5 gives the full variable domain: DGGITQSPKYLFRKEGQNVTLSCEQNLNHDAMYWYRQDPGQGLRLIYYSQIVNDFQKGDIAEGYSVSREKKESFPLTVTSAQKNPTAFYLCASNSPGVGSNQPQHFGDGTRLSIL.